This T cell receptor (beta chain) originates from a study of blood T cell repertoires in COVID-19 (dated by TCRdb to about 2020). A note on the overall study: Collaborator samples came from the United States, Italy and Spain and covered acute and convalescent phases of COVID-19. A de-identified subject ID, COVID-19 status, age in years and sex were almost always included in the sample metadata. Samples were obtained from the ongoing ImmuneRACE study (first 160 participants) and from 950 to 1,500 subjects provided by 6 global collaborators. Deeply sampled blood TCRbeta repertoires from subjects exposed to, actively infected with, or recovered from COVID-19 were included in the dataset. The material from the prospective study consisted of cDNA or gDNA derived from T cells, B-cell-depleted T cells, or PBMCs. A freely available public database, intended as a resource for researchers studying the immune response to SARS-CoV-2, is where the repertoires were released. HLA class I and class II types, where available, came from metadata supplied by the sample provider rather than from assay-based typing. On the study overall, not on this receptor specifically: Clinical and demographic metadata were provided uncurated, with the amount varying by source and participant.

The immunoSEQ Assay, a bias-controlled multiplex PCR, was used to amplify TCRbeta CDR3 regions from genomic DNA. As for how the authors treated the data: Nucleated cell counts per sample were estimated from amplification of reference gene primers within the assay. Sequence reads were collapsed and filtered to measure the absolute abundance of every unique TCRbeta CDR3 rearrangement. For each sample, productive Simpson clonality was calculated as the square root of Simpson's diversity index across productive rearrangements. The table was pulled from immuneACCESS by TCRdb, which kept in-frame rearrangements only. Such tables lose some clones; where checked, under half of the loss comes from unresolved V genes, and the rest has no known cause. The D gene and trimming were derived from the DNA, and the V and J assignments and clone size from that table. In this sample the table shows some 170,000 clones, about 75% of which occur a single time. Roughly 8.8% of the sample is in the top ten clones.

The collaborating institutions used their own protocols to collect whole blood in K2EDTA tubes. Collaborator samples were shipped for TCRbeta analysis as frozen whole blood, isolated PBMCs, or DNA extracted from either sample type. For this clone: This clone's antigen is unknown. Base qualities are not provided; no much larger clone lies one nucleotide away.

Taken from cysteine to phenylalanine, the CDR3 has 17 residues. The only DNA kept is the CDR3, 51 bases in frame from the first base. The germline V gene sets CDR1 to SGHTA and CDR2 to FQGNSA. Trimming at the junction amounts to 1 base on V and 3 bases on J, and the germline ends lie 19 bases apart. This sequence was found in a woman aged 45-65 years with active or convalescent COVID-19. Sequencing was carried out using peripheral blood. Recombination joined TRBV7-2 with TRBJ2-7; the D gene is possibly TRBD1, with 5 bases matching. The nucleotide sequence is TGTGCCAGCAGCTTAGTTTTCAGGTGGCAGGGCGACTACGAGCAGTACTTC. It specifies CASSLVFRWQGDYEQYF.